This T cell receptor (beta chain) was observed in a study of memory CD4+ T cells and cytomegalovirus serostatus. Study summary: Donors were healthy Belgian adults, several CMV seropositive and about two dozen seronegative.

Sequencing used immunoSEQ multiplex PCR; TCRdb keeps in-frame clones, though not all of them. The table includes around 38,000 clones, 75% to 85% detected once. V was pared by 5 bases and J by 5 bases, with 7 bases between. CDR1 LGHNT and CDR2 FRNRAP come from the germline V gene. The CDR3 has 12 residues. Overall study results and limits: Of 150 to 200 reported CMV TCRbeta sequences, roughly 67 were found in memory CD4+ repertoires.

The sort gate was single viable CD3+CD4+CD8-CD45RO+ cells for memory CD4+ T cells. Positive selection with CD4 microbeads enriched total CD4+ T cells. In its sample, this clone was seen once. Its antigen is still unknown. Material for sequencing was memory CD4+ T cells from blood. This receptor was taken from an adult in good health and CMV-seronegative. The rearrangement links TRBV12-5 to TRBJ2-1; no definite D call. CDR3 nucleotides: TGTGCTAGTGGTAGGACGAACAATGAGCAGTTCTTC. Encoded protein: CASGRTNNEQFF. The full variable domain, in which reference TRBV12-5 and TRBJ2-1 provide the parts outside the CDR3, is DARVTQTPRHKVTEMGQEVTMRCQPILGHNTVFWYRQTMMQGLELLAYFRNRAPLDDSGMPKDRFSAEMPDATLATLKIQPSEPRDSAVYFCASGRTNNEQFFGPGTRLTVL.